This passage covers 26 T cell receptor beta chains from one sample sequenced in a study of cytomegalovirus exposure and HLA in healthy donors. PCR involved 60 Vbeta and 13 Jbeta primers. The protocol was immunoSEQ multiplex PCR, while the TCRdb copy is restricted to in-frame clones and leaves out a portion. The sample's table shows just over 80,000 clones. The sample taken for sequencing was PBMCs. The origin of the receptors is a young woman in good health and CMV-seronegative.

This sequence joins TRBV30 and TRBJ1-1; TRBD1 agrees at 7 bases. CDR1 and CDR2 (germline): GTSNPN, SVGIG (reference sequence). This CDR3 has 13 residues. Unmatched junction bases numbered 1, after V lost 2 bases and J lost 1 base. The CDR3 loop is CAWSQGGNTEAFF. The DNA for the CDR3 is TGTGCCTGGAGTCAGGGGGGGAACACTGAAGCTTTCTTT.

The chain joins TRBV6-1 to TRBJ2-1; 9 positions agree with TRBD1. The CDR3 runs to 15 residues. The V gene's germline CDR1 is MNHNS and CDR2 SASEGT. V dropped 5 bases and J dropped 6; count of bases not matched to a gene: 8. The CDR3 DNA reads as TGTGCCAGCAGTCGGGACAGGGCTCCGCTCAATGAGCAGTTCTTC. Residues: CASSRDRAPLNEQFF.

This chain joins TRBV4-2 and TRBJ1-2; D may be TRBD1 (6 bases). The V gene lost 5 bases and the J gene lost 2 bases, with 12 bases spanning the gap. Germline V gives CDR1 LGHNA, CDR2 YNFKEQ. This CDR3 has 14 amino acids. The CDR3 reads CASSRGDRNYGYTF. The DNA of the CDR3 is TGTGCCAGCAGCAGGGGAGACAGGAACTATGGCTACACCTTC.

The chain has TRBV4-1 and TRBJ2-3; 10 positions agree with TRBD2. V lost 2 bases to trimming and J lost 4 bases; unmatched junction nucleotides: 3. The CDR3 totals 15 residues. From germline, CDR1 is MGHRA and CDR2 YSYEKL. CDR3 loop: CASSQSGLAPDTQYF. The CDR3 DNA is TGCGCCAGCAGCCAATCGGGACTAGCGCCAGATACGCAGTATTTT.

The chain has TRBV12-5 and TRBJ2-2, with a weak D call TRBD2 (7 bases). This CDR3 has 15 residues. With 6 bases removed from V and 6 bases from J, the gap between germline ends came to 17 bases. The germline CDR1 and CDR2 sequences are LGHNT and FRNRAP. The CDR3 region is CASGPPLGGAGELFF. CDR3 nucleotides: TGTGCTAGTGGCCCTCCTCTAGGGGGGGCCGGGGAGCTGTTTTTT. Complete variable domain (other parts from reference TRBV12-5 and TRBJ2-2): DARVTQTPRHKVTEMGQEVTMRCQPILGHNTVFWYRQTMMQGLELLAYFRNRAPLDDSGMPKDRFSAEMPDATLATLKIQPSEPRDSAVYFCASGPPLGGAGELFFGEGSRLTVL.

The chain links TRBV5-1 to TRBJ2-2; 7 nucleotides align to TRBD2. V lost 0 bases, J lost 3 bases, and 8 bases stayed unmatched. Germline V gene data show CDR1 as SGHRS and CDR2 as YFSETQ. This CDR3 has 17 residues. The CDR3 reads CASSLVSGGGDTGELFF. The CDR3 bases are TGCGCCAGCAGCTTGGTATCCGGGGGAGGGGACACCGGGGAGCTGTTTTTT. Full variable domain (rest looked up from reference TRBV5-1 and TRBJ2-2): KAGVTQTPRYLIKTRGQQVTLSCSPISGHRSVSWYQQTPGQGLQFLFEYFSETQRNKGNFPGRFSGRQFSNSRSEMNVSTLELGDSALYLCASSLVSGGGDTGELFFGEGSRLTVL.

This sequence joins TRBV6-1 and TRBJ2-3; a possible D gene is TRBD1 (5 bases). The CDR3 spans 13 residues. Germline CDR1 is MNHNS and CDR2 is SASEGT. Trimming took 7 bases from V and 6 from J, leaving 14 bases between them. CDR3 sequence: CASTEGVWDTQYF. The CDR3 DNA follows: TGTGCCAGCACCGAAGGGGTATGGGATACGCAGTATTTT.

This chain uses TRBV19 with TRBJ1-5; D remains unclear. This CDR3 has 14 amino acids. Germline values: CDR1 LNHDA, CDR2 SQIVND (reference sequence). The germline V and J ends were trimmed by 3 bases and 7 bases, with 13 bases remaining between them. CDR3 loop: CASSIGRPDQPQHF. In DNA, the CDR3 is TGTGCCAGTAGTATTGGGAGACCAGACCAGCCCCAGCATTTT. Supplemented by reference TRBV19 and TRBJ1-5, the full variable domain reads DGGITQSPKYLFRKEGQNVTLSCEQNLNHDAMYWYRQDPGQGLRLIYYSQIVNDFQKGDIAEGYSVSREKKESFPLTVTSAQKNPTAFYLCASSIGRPDQPQHFGDGTRLSIL.

The rearrangement uses TRBV30 and TRBJ1-2, with D unresolved. The CDR3 length is 12 residues. V shed 0 bases and J shed 10 bases, with 12 bases lying between them. CDR1 and CDR2 (germline): GTSNPN, SVGIG (reference sequence). The CDR3 coding sequence is TGTGCCTGGAGTGTAGGACTGGGGTCCTACACCTTC. Amino acid sequence: CAWSVGLGSYTF.

Points on this clone: The junction and the germline gene differ at one end; a read error may be behind it. The chain joins TRBV5-1 to TRBJ2-3; 7 bases map to TRBD2. The CDR3 loop spans 16 amino acids. Germline assignment: CDR1 SGHRS and CDR2 YFSETQ. This CDR3 is CASSGGAGLITDKQYF. In nucleotides, the CDR3 is TGCGCCAGCAGCGGCGGAGCGGGACTAATCACAGATAAGCAGTATTTT.

The gene calls are TRBV5-1 and TRBJ1-2; no clear D gene. Trimming removed 0 bases from V and 0 bases from J, with 9 bases in between. Germline V gene lookup returns CDR1 SGHRS and CDR2 YFSETQ. The CDR3 consists of 15 residues. CDR3 sequence reads: CASSLEAGSNYGYTF. In nucleotides, the CDR3 is TGCGCCAGCAGCTTGGAAGCCGGTTCTAACTATGGCTACACCTTC. Supplemented by reference TRBV5-1 and TRBJ1-2, the full variable domain reads KAGVTQTPRYLIKTRGQQVTLSCSPISGHRSVSWYQQTPGQGLQFLFEYFSETQRNKGNFPGRFSGRQFSNSRSEMNVSTLELGDSALYLCASSLEAGSNYGYTFGSGTRLTVV.

This chain joins TRBV6-5 and TRBJ1-2, with TRBD1 as a possible D gene (6 bases). Germline V gene sequence: CDR1 MNHEY, CDR2 SVGAGI. V lost 6 bases and J 6 bases, leaving 14 bases between the germline ends. The CDR3 has 13 residues. The CDR3 sequence: CASSNDRSNGYTF. The CDR3 DNA sequence: TGTGCCAGCAGCAACGACAGGTCGAATGGCTACACCTTC.

This rearrangement joins TRBV19 to TRBJ1-2, with 10 bases matching TRBD1. Germline lookup yields CDR1 LNHDA and CDR2 SQIVND (reference sequence). The length of the CDR3 is 16 residues. V lost 4 bases to trimming and J lost 3 bases; unmatched junction nucleotides: 8. For the CDR3, the DNA is TGTGCCAGTAGTAAGGACAGGGGGATTGTTGACTATGGCTACACCTTC. Protein sequence: CASSKDRGIVDYGYTF.

This chain joins TRBV30 and TRBJ1-1, with 7 bases matching TRBD1. Germline loops: CDR1 GTSNPN, CDR2 SVGIG (reference sequence). The CDR3 has 13 residues. The junction had 3 bases not matched to a gene; V was cut back by 3 bases and J by 2 bases. Written as DNA, the CDR3 is TGTGCCTGGAGGGGACAGCCCAACACTGAAGCTTTCTTT. As protein: CAWRGQPNTEAFF.

For the CDR3, the DNA is TGTGCCAGCAGCCACGGACCGGGACATGTAAACTATGGCTACACCTTC. Encoded protein: CASSHGPGHVNYGYTF. The chain employs TRBV7-9 and TRBJ1-2; a possible D gene is TRBD1 (6 bases). V was shortened by 5 bases and J by 2 bases, with 18 bases between the two germline ends. CDR3 size: 16 residues. The germline V gene encodes CDR1 SEHNR and CDR2 FQNEAQ (reference sequence).

The V call is TRBV5-1, the J call TRBJ2-1, with D possibly TRBD2 on 7 matching bases. The CDR3 runs to 15 residues. Germline V gene lookup returns CDR1 SGHRS and CDR2 YFSETQ. Trimming left V 4 bases short and J 5 bases short, with 16 bases between. The CDR3 DNA sequence: TGCGCCAGCAGCCTGGGGGGGGGCCGTGACAATGAGCAGTTCTTC. It codes for CASSLGGGRDNEQFF.

This chain uses TRBV29-1 with TRBJ2-1; 12 nucleotides line up with TRBD2. The CDR3 sequence is 15 residues long. The V and J ends lost 6 bases and 1 base, in that order; junction bases with no gene match: 4. Germline V gives CDR1 SQVTM, CDR2 ANQGSEA. The CDR3, as DNA: TGCAGCGTCGTACTAGCGGGAGGTTCCTACAATGAGCAGTTCTTC. Its translation is CSVVLAGGSYNEQFF.

V gene TRBV11-2 combines with J gene TRBJ2-7; 8 bases map to TRBD2. Germline V lookup: CDR1 SGHAT, CDR2 FQNNGV. The CDR3 extends over 13 amino acids. With V trimmed by 6 bases and J by 4 bases, 5 bases remained unmatched. The DNA for the CDR3 is TGTGCCAGCAGTTCCGGGACTAGTTACGAGCAGTACTTC. This gives the protein CASSSGTSYEQYF.

The V and J genes are TRBV2 and TRBJ2-2; 9 nucleotides agree with TRBD2. Germline CDR1 reads SNHLY; CDR2 reads FYNNEI. This CDR3 comprises 15 residues. The V segment lost 8 bases and the J segment 3 bases; nucleotides outside the gene matches: 7. The CDR3 loop is CASWAGGPYTGELFF. The CDR3 DNA is TGTGCCAGCTGGGCGGGAGGGCCTTACACCGGGGAGCTGTTTTTT. The entire variable domain, with the rest obtained from reference TRBV2 and TRBJ2-2, is as follows: EPEVTQTPSHQVTQMGQEVILRCVPISNHLYFYWYRQILGQKVEFLVSFYNNEISEKSEIFDDQFSVERPDGSNFTLKIRSTKLEDSAMYFCASWAGGPYTGELFFGEGSRLTVL.

This rearrangement joins TRBV6-1 to TRBJ2-2, with a tentative D call TRBD1 (5 bases). Trimming took off 7 bases at V and 7 bases at J, with 7 bases between the two ends. The CDR3 is 11 residues long. The germline gives CDR1 MNHNS, CDR2 SASEGT. The CDR3 reads CASTGIGELFF. The CDR3 DNA reads as TGTGCCAGCACAGGGATCGGGGAGCTGTTTTTT.

The chain links TRBV5-4 to TRBJ2-7; 10 nucleotides agree with TRBD2. In germline, CDR1 is SGHNT, CDR2 YYREEE (reference sequence). The CDR3 runs 16 residues. V shed 4 bases and J 0 bases; nucleotides not matched to a gene: 7. The CDR3 DNA reads as TGTGCCAGCAGCGTTAGCGGGGGGACGAGCTCCTACGAGCAGTACTTC. Translated, it gives CASSVSGGTSSYEQYF. Full variable domain (remainder filled in from reference TRBV5-4 and TRBJ2-7): ETGVTQSPTHLIKTRGQQVTLRCSSQSGHNTVSWYQQALGQGPQFIFQYYREEENGRGNFPPRFSGLQFPNYSSELNVNALELDDSALYLCASSVSGGTSSYEQYFGPGTRLTVT.

The chain employs TRBV4-1 and TRBJ2-7; D gene uncertain. Looked up from germline, CDR1 is MGHRA and CDR2 is YSYEKL. V was pared by 4 bases and J by 2 bases, with 12 bases between. The CDR3 is 14 residues long. This CDR3 reads CASSPSLGPYEQYF. In nucleotides, the CDR3 is TGCGCCAGCAGCCCCTCCTTGGGCCCCTACGAGCAGTACTTC.

The chain couples TRBV11-2 to TRBJ1-2, with TRBD1 identical over 8 bases. This CDR3 has 13 residues. Germline V gene sequence: CDR1 SGHAT, CDR2 FQNNGV. J lost 5 bases, V lost 6 bases, and 5 bases had no gene match. The CDR3 nucleotides read TGTGCCAGCAGTTCAGACAGGGGTTATGGCTACACCTTC. Its protein is CASSSDRGYGYTF. The full variable domain, its missing parts supplied by reference TRBV11-2 and TRBJ1-2, is EAGVAQSPRYKIIEKRQSVAFWCNPISGHATLYWYQQILGQGPKLLIQFQNNGVVDDSQLPKDRFSAERLKGVDSTLKIQPAKLEDSAVYLCASSSDRGYGYTFGSGTRLTVV.

About this clone itself: The same CDR3 is also encoded by other DNA sequences in this sample. The V gene is TRBV5-1, the J gene TRBJ2-2; TRBD2 aligns across 8 bases. The V gene's germline CDR1 is SGHRS and CDR2 YFSETQ. The CDR3 is made up of 16 amino acids. V trimming: 1 base; J trimming: 2 bases; junction bases outside the gene matches: 4. The CDR3 DNA reads as TGCGCCAGCAGCTTGCTGGCGGGGGGCAACACCGGGGAGCTGTTTTTT. Its translation: CASSLLAGGNTGELFF.

The chain carries TRBV19 and TRBJ1-1, with a weak D call TRBD1 (5 bases). The CDR3 sequence is 12 residues long. Germline V gene data show CDR1 as LNHDA and CDR2 as SQIVND (reference sequence). V lost 5 bases and J lost 4, with 8 bases in between. The CDR3 nucleotides are TGTGCCAGTAGTGTGCAGGGCACTGAAGCTTTCTTT. This codes for CASSVQGTEAFF.

V usage is TRBV18 and J usage is TRBJ2-7; 10 nucleotides line up with TRBD1. V gave up 4 bases and J gave up 4 bases; unmatched junction bases: 1. Germline CDR1 is KGHSH and CDR2 is LQKENI. The CDR3 runs to 13 residues. CDR3 region: CASSRQGAYEQYF. The CDR3 nucleotides are TGTGCCAGCTCACGACAGGGGGCTTACGAGCAGTACTTC.